This TCR beta chain was sequenced for a study of T cell responses to AZD1222 COVID-19 vaccine. V lost 4 bases to trimming and J lost 6 bases, with 12 bases between them. The CDR3 runs 13 residues. Data came from immunoSEQ multiplex PCR; TCRdb stores just in-frame clones and leaves some out. The data show roughly 21,000 clones, with roughly 80% seen just once and 35% to 45% held by the top ten. J is TRBJ2-5 and V is TRBV12-3 or TRBV12-4; D may match TRBD1 or TRBD2 (5 bases each). The sequence came from an adult in good health. Here the sequenced sample was peripheral blood, taken on day 0 of AZD1222 vaccination. CDR3 nucleotide sequence: TGTGCCAGCAGTTGGGACCGTAGGAAGACCCAGTACTTC. This translates into CASSWDRRKTQYF.